Each of the 20 T cell receptor beta chains below was sequenced from the same sample in a study of Tregs in tolerant kidney transplant recipients. Libraries were prepared by immunoSEQ multiplex PCR; TCRdb keeps only in-frame clonotypes and omits some of them. The sample lists approximately 100,000 clones; 80% to 95% were seen once. The source material was CD4+ T cells from blood, sampled before the transplant. The source is a human donor who received a combined kidney and bone marrow transplant.

This CDR3 is CASSSNQGAYGYTF. The CDR3 DNA reads as TGTGCCAGCAGCTCCAACCAGGGGGCCTATGGCTACACCTTC. This chain uses TRBV7-9 with TRBJ1-2; 8 nucleotides line up with TRBD1. The CDR3 is made up of 14 amino acids. Germline V CDR1 and CDR2: SEHNR, FQNEAQ (reference sequence). With V trimmed by 4 bases and J by 4 bases, 5 bases remained unmatched. Using reference TRBV7-9 and TRBJ1-2 for the parts outside the CDR3, the full variable domain is DTGVSQNPRHKITKRGQNVTFRCDPISEHNRLYWYRQTLGQGPEFLTYFQNEAQLEKSRLLSDRFSAERPKGSFSTLEIQRTEQGDSAMYLCASSSNQGAYGYTFGSGTRLTVV.

The chain has TRBV7-3 and TRBJ1-4; D remains unclear. The CDR3 spans 14 residues. Per the germline V gene, CDR1 is SGHTA and CDR2 is FQGTGA. Trimming removed 0 bases from V and 8 bases from J, with 10 bases in between. For the CDR3, the DNA is TGTGCCAGCAGCTTAACTGGAGAACGGGAAAAACTGTTTTTT. It codes for CASSLTGEREKLFF.

In this sample, this clone turned up a few times. The chain employs TRBV7-9 and TRBJ1-3, with D maybe TRBD1 (6 bases). The V gene's germline CDR1 is SEHNR and CDR2 FQNEAQ (reference sequence). V lost 2 bases, J lost 4 bases, and 12 bases lay in between. The CDR3 length is 15 residues. The CDR3 is CASSLQGIYGNTIYF. The CDR3, as DNA: TGTGCCAGCAGCTTACAGGGGATATACGGAAACACCATATATTTT.

The chain links TRBV9 to TRBJ2-1; 9 nucleotides agree with TRBD2. Per the germline V gene, CDR1 is SGDLS and CDR2 is YYNGEE. The junction had 9 bases not matched to a gene; V was cut back by 6 bases and J by 2 bases. This CDR3 is built from 16 residues. CDR3 coding DNA: TGTGCCAGCAACCCCTTTAGCGGGGGTCCCTACAATGAGCAGTTCTTC. Protein sequence: CASNPFSGGPYNEQFF.

This clone was seen once. The chain recombines TRBV9 with TRBJ2-1; D not resolved. Germline V gene sequence: CDR1 SGDLS, CDR2 YYNGEE. This CDR3 region has 17 residues. The V gene lost 4 bases and the J gene lost 1 base, with 18 bases spanning the gap. CDR3 DNA: TGTGCCAGCAGCTCACTGTTTGATAGCCGGTCCTACAATGAGCAGTTCTTC. The encoded protein is CASSSLFDSRSYNEQFF.

The chain carries TRBV7-3 and TRBJ2-5; 9 bases fit TRBD1. This CDR3 contains 15 residues. Unmatched junction bases numbered 10, after V lost 6 bases and J lost 5 bases. Germline V gene lookup returns CDR1 SGHTA and CDR2 FQGTGA. CDR3 nucleotides: TGTGCCAGCAGGGAGACGGGACAGGGTGGGGAGACCCAGTACTTC. Its protein product is CASRETGQGGETQYF. Full variable domain (outside the CDR3, taken from reference TRBV7-3 and TRBJ2-5): GAGVSQTPSNKVTEKGKYVELRCDPISGHTALYWYRQSLGQGPEFLIYFQGTGAADDSGLPNDRFFAVRPEGSVSTLKIQRTERGDSAVYLCASRETGQGGETQYFGPGTRLLVL.

The chain uses TRBV15 and TRBJ2-1; D is possibly TRBD2 (7 bases). Germline CDR1 and CDR2: LNHNV and YYDKDF (reference sequence). Trimming stripped 6 bases from V and 3 bases from J, with 30 bases between. The CDR3 runs 20 residues. The CDR3: CATRPRGIWGEGGHYNEQFF. As DNA, the CDR3 is TGTGCCACCAGACCCCGGGGAATCTGGGGGGAGGGGGGACACTACAATGAGCAGTTCTTC.

The CDR3 nucleotides are TGTGCCAGCAGCTTGGGGGCCGTCCAAGAGACCCAGTACTTC. Its protein product is CASSLGAVQETQYF. This rearrangement joins TRBV5-6 to TRBJ2-5; no reliable D call. The CDR3 length is 14 residues. V lost 0 bases, J lost 1 base, and 7 bases lay in between. Germline values: CDR1 SGHDT, CDR2 YYEEEE.

This chain joins TRBV9 and TRBJ2-3; D perhaps matches TRBD2 (5 bases). Germline V gene sequence: CDR1 SGDLS, CDR2 YYNGEE. V dropped 4 bases and J dropped 2 bases, with 8 bases sitting between them. This CDR3 has 13 amino acids. CDR3 in DNA: TGTGCCAGCAGCTCTAGCCCCACAGATACGCAGTATTTT. Its protein is CASSSSPTDTQYF. Complete variable domain (other parts from reference TRBV9 and TRBJ2-3): DSGVTQTPKHLITATGQRVTLRCSPRSGDLSVYWYQQSLDQGLQFLIQYYNGEERAKGNILERFSAQQFPDLHSELNLSSLELGDSALYFCASSSSPTDTQYFGPGTRLTVL.

The J gene is TRBJ2-5, the V gene TRBV25-1; 10 positions agree with TRBD2. The germline CDR1 and CDR2 sequences are MGHDK and SYGVNS. J lost 5 bases, V lost 5 bases, and 8 bases had no gene match. This CDR3 has 15 amino acids. CDR3 sequence reads: CASSRSGRAWETQYF. The CDR3, as DNA: TGTGCCAGCAGTCGGAGCGGGAGGGCCTGGGAGACCCAGTACTTC.

This chain links TRBV5-1 with TRBJ1-4, with D possibly matching TRBD1 (6 bases). The CDR3 is made up of 14 amino acids. Germline-derived CDR1 and CDR2 are SGHRS and YFSETQ. V lost 4 bases to trimming and J lost 8 bases, with 15 bases between them. The CDR3 reads CASSAGTNTEKLFF. The CDR3 DNA reads as TGCGCCAGCAGCGCCGGGACAAATACAGAAAAACTGTTTTTT.

The CDR3 here is CASSRGQGQSQPQHF. In DNA form, the CDR3 reads TGTGCCAGCAGCCGGGGACAGGGACAATCACAGCCCCAGCATTTT. This chain joins TRBV6-5 and TRBJ1-5; 9 bases agree with TRBD1. This CDR3 has 15 amino acids. In germline, CDR1 is MNHEY, CDR2 SVGAGI. The V gene end was trimmed by 6 bases and the J gene end by 7 bases; junction bases not matched to a gene: 10.

V and J are TRBV19 and TRBJ2-3; D may be TRBD1 (6 bases). V gave up 1 base and J gave up 1 base, with 9 bases separating them. Per the germline V gene, CDR1 is LNHDA and CDR2 is SQIVND (reference sequence). This CDR3 contains 15 residues. CDR3 sequence: CASSIVDRRTDTQYF. The CDR3 DNA reads as TGTGCCAGTAGTATAGTCGACAGGCGCACAGATACGCAGTATTTT. Using reference TRBV19 and TRBJ2-3 for the parts outside the CDR3, the full variable domain is DGGITQSPKYLFRKEGQNVTLSCEQNLNHDAMYWYRQDPGQGLRLIYYSQIVNDFQKGDIAEGYSVSREKKESFPLTVTSAQKNPTAFYLCASSIVDRRTDTQYFGPGTRLTVL.

The chain carries TRBV7-3 and TRBJ2-3; D gene unclear. Per germline, CDR1 SGHTA and CDR2 FQGTGA. Trimming removed 5 bases from V and 1 base from J, with 7 bases in between. The CDR3 extends over 13 amino acids. CDR3 in DNA: TGTGCCAGCAGCCCTACAGGCACAGATACGCAGTATTTT. It is translated as CASSPTGTDTQYF. Drawing the rest from reference TRBV7-3 and TRBJ2-3, the complete variable domain is GAGVSQTPSNKVTEKGKYVELRCDPISGHTALYWYRQSLGQGPEFLIYFQGTGAADDSGLPNDRFFAVRPEGSVSTLKIQRTERGDSAVYLCASSPTGTDTQYFGPGTRLTVL.

The genes are TRBV6-1 and TRBJ1-2, with 8 nucleotides matching TRBD1. The CDR3 sequence is 13 residues long. V was clipped by 4 bases and J by 8 bases; unmatched bases: 6. Germline lookup yields CDR1 MNHNS and CDR2 SASEGT. CDR3 protein: CASSARGRGGYTF. DNA for the CDR3: TGTGCCAGCAGTGCCAGGGGGCGGGGAGGCTACACCTTC.

The sample holds one count of this clone. The CDR3, as DNA: TGTGCCAGTAACGGCGGGATCGAGAATGAGCAGTTCTTC. It translates to CASNGGIENEQFF. The chain uses TRBV19 and TRBJ2-1; perhaps TRBD2 as D (6 bases). This CDR3 contains 13 residues. Germline V gene lookup returns CDR1 LNHDA and CDR2 SQIVND (reference sequence). The V and J ends lost 7 bases and 7 bases respectively, with 14 bases between them.

The gene calls are TRBV19 and TRBJ2-7, with D maybe TRBD2 (5 bases). The CDR3 covers 12 residues. Germline CDR1 is LNHDA and CDR2 is SQIVND (reference sequence). Trimming took off 3 bases at V and 5 bases at J, with 8 bases between the two ends. The CDR3, as DNA: TGTGCCAGTAGTATCCCGGGAAACGAGCAGTACTTC. Its translation is CASSIPGNEQYF.

The V and J genes are TRBV7-2 and TRBJ2-3; a possible D gene is TRBD2 (6 bases). CDR1 and CDR2 from the germline V gene are SGHTA and FQGNSA. This CDR3 spans 16 amino acids. The V end was cut by 4 bases, the J end by 0 bases, with 14 bases between. CDR3 nucleotide sequence: TGTGCCAGCAGCTCGAGACTAGAACCTAGCACAGATACGCAGTATTTT. Protein: CASSSRLEPSTDTQYF.

The CDR3 spells CASSTSGGIYNEQFF. The CDR3 coding sequence is TGTGCCAGCAGTACTAGCGGGGGCATATACAATGAGCAGTTCTTC. The gene calls are TRBV27 and TRBJ2-1; 11 bases line up with TRBD2. CDR1 is MNHEY and CDR2 is SMNVEV in the germline V gene (reference sequence). This CDR3 comprises 15 residues. Trimming took 5 bases from V and 4 from J; bases not matched to a gene: 4.

This clone was detected once. Other DNA sequences within the sample encode an identical CDR3. The chain joins TRBV2 to TRBJ1-1; D is perhaps TRBD1 (5 bases). Germline V gene lookup returns CDR1 SNHLY and CDR2 FYNNEI. V lost 3 bases, J lost 7 bases, and 12 bases lay in between. The CDR3 runs to 13 residues. The CDR3 here is CASSEGGEVEAFF. The CDR3 nucleotides read TGTGCCAGCAGTGAGGGGGGGGAAGTTGAAGCTTTCTTT.